What follows are 20 T cell receptor beta chains derived from one specimen sequenced in a study of T cell responses to AZD1222 COVID-19 vaccine. This table comes from immunoSEQ multiplex PCR, and its TCRdb copy is limited to in-frame clones, with some not included. This sample has some 120,000 clones, with about 90% found just once. The sequencing used peripheral blood, collected 28 days after the second AZD1222 dose. These receptors were obtained from an adult who received the AZD1222 COVID-19 vaccine.

This rearrangement joins TRBV28 to TRBJ2-3; 9 bases agree with TRBD2. CDR1 and CDR2 from the germline V gene are MDHEN and SYDVKM. The CDR3 covers 16 residues. The V gene end was trimmed by 4 bases and the J gene end by 8 bases; junction bases not matched to a gene: 13. CDR3 amino acids: CASSYPSGTSRRTQYF. In DNA form, the CDR3 reads TGTGCCAGCAGTTATCCCTCCGGGACTAGCCGCCGTACGCAGTATTTT.

The J gene is TRBJ1-5, the V gene TRBV28; no definite D call. Trimming left V 3 bases short and J 0 bases short, with 12 bases between. Germline V CDR1 and CDR2: MDHEN, SYDVKM. CDR3 length equals 16 residues. CDR3 amino acids: CASSFAAGTSNQPQHF. The CDR3 nucleotides read TGTGCCAGCAGTTTCGCGGCAGGAACTAGCAATCAGCCCCAGCATTTT.

This clone has a single count. V usage is TRBV2 and J usage is TRBJ2-5; D uncertain. The germline V gene encodes CDR1 SNHLY and CDR2 FYNNEI. The CDR3 extends over 13 amino acids. Trimming left V 7 bases short and J 0 bases short, with 9 bases between. CDR3 bases: TGTGCCAGCAAGAAAATGTACCAAGAGACCCAGTACTTC. Residues: CASKKMYQETQYF.

The chain employs TRBV20-1 and TRBJ2-3; the D gene could be TRBD1 or TRBD2 (6 bases each). The CDR3 is made up of 16 amino acids. Looked up from germline, CDR1 is DFQATT and CDR2 is SNEGSKA (reference sequence). Trimming took 3 bases from V and 2 from J, leaving 18 bases between them. CDR3 DNA: TGCAGTGCTAGTAAACTTGGGGGGCGATACACAGATACGCAGTATTTT. Its protein is CSASKLGGRYTDTQYF.

The rearrangement joins TRBV3-1 (or the pseudogene TRBV3-2) to TRBJ1-6; 8 bases match TRBD1. This CDR3 is built from 14 residues. In germline, CDR1 is LGHDT, CDR2 YNNKEL (reference sequence). V lost 5 bases to trimming and J lost 10 bases; unmatched junction nucleotides: 7. The chain's CDR3 is CASSGGQGRSPLHF. Written as DNA, the CDR3 is TGTGCCAGCAGCGGAGGACAGGGAAGATCACCCCTCCACTTT.

The chain joins TRBV6-5 to TRBJ1-1; weak D call: TRBD1 (6 bases). This CDR3 region has 15 residues. Germline V gene data show CDR1 as MNHEY and CDR2 as SVGAGI. The V and J ends lost 5 bases and 1 base respectively, with 14 bases between them. CDR3 protein: CASSRPWGANTEAFF. Here the CDR3 DNA reads TGTGCCAGCAGTCGGCCCTGGGGGGCGAACACTGAAGCTTTCTTT.

V gene TRBV3-1 (or the pseudogene TRBV3-2) combines with J gene TRBJ1-1; no clear D. This CDR3 region has 12 residues. V lost 2 bases and J 6 bases, leaving 7 bases between the germline ends. Per the germline V gene, CDR1 is LGHDT and CDR2 is YNNKEL (reference sequence). The CDR3 sequence is CASSQRWPEAFF. CDR3 sequence (DNA): TGTGCCAGCAGCCAAAGGTGGCCTGAAGCTTTCTTT.

This clone was detected only a few times. This chain connects TRBV7-9 to TRBJ2-7, with 7 positions matching TRBD1. In germline, CDR1 is SEHNR, CDR2 FQNEAQ (reference sequence). Unmatched junction bases numbered 6, after V lost 1 base and J lost 0 bases. This CDR3 spans 16 amino acids. The CDR3 DNA reads TGTGCCAGCAGCTTAGGACAGGGCCTGAGCTCCTACGAGCAGTACTTC. Protein product: CASSLGQGLSSYEQYF.

The chain carries TRBV6-5 and TRBJ1-3, with unresolved D. Trimming took off 0 bases at V and 1 base at J, with 4 bases between the two ends. The V gene's germline CDR1 is MNHEY and CDR2 SVGAGI. This CDR3 is 14 amino acids long. The CDR3: CASSYSRSGNTIYF. In DNA, the CDR3 is TGTGCCAGCAGTTACTCAAGATCTGGAAACACCATATATTTT.

The V call is TRBV7-8, the J call TRBJ2-1, with TRBD2 matching over 8 bases. The CDR3 covers 15 residues. V lost 1 base, J lost 10 bases, and 9 bases stayed unmatched. Looked up from germline, CDR1 is SGHVS and CDR2 is FQNEAQ. The CDR3 loop reads CASSLVSGRANEQFF. CDR3 DNA sequence: TGTGCCAGCAGCTTAGTTTCCGGGAGGGCCAACGAGCAGTTCTTC.

This rearrangement joins TRBV2 to TRBJ2-5; the match to TRBD2 covers 8 bases. V lost 5 bases to trimming and J lost 1 base; unmatched junction nucleotides: 6. Germline assignment: CDR1 SNHLY and CDR2 FYNNEI. This CDR3 has 15 amino acids. The CDR3 loop reads CASSHLSGGQETQYF. In DNA, the CDR3 is TGTGCCAGCAGTCACTTAAGCGGGGGCCAAGAGACCCAGTACTTC.

A single count supports this clone. V and J are TRBV4-2 and TRBJ2-7; 10 nucleotides line up with TRBD2. Trimming cost V 0 bases and J 6 bases; bases outside gene matches: 5. This CDR3 comprises 15 residues. CDR1 is LGHNA and CDR2 is YNFKEQ in the germline V gene. The chain's CDR3 is CASSQDKASGGEQYF. The CDR3 nucleotides read TGTGCCAGCAGCCAAGATAAGGCTAGCGGGGGCGAGCAGTACTTC.

The genes are TRBV2 and TRBJ2-7; 10 positions match TRBD1. The V segment lost 6 bases and the J segment 3 bases; nucleotides outside the gene matches: 8. This CDR3 region has 15 residues. Germline CDR1 SNHLY, CDR2 FYNNEI. The CDR3 coding sequence is TGTGCCAGCAGATCCAGGACAGGGGGTCACTACGAGCAGTACTTC. It translates to CASRSRTGGHYEQYF. The full variable domain, completed using reference TRBV2 and TRBJ2-7, is EPEVTQTPSHQVTQMGQEVILRCVPISNHLYFYWYRQILGQKVEFLVSFYNNEISEKSEIFDDQFSVERPDGSNFTLKIRSTKLEDSAMYFCASRSRTGGHYEQYFGPGTRLTVT.

The rearrangement uses TRBV19 and TRBJ1-6, with 7 bases identical to TRBD1. Germline CDR1 LNHDA, CDR2 SQIVND (reference sequence). This CDR3 contains 15 residues. With V trimmed by 3 bases and J by 5 bases, 4 bases remained unmatched. Here the CDR3 reads CASSISTGDNSPLHF. The CDR3 DNA is TGTGCCAGTAGTATCTCCACAGGGGATAATTCACCCCTCCACTTT. Variable domain in full (rest from reference TRBV19 and TRBJ1-6): DGGITQSPKYLFRKEGQNVTLSCEQNLNHDAMYWYRQDPGQGLRLIYYSQIVNDFQKGDIAEGYSVSREKKESFPLTVTSAQKNPTAFYLCASSISTGDNSPLHFGNGTRLTVT.

The chain joins TRBV28 to TRBJ1-6; D is uncertain. CDR3 length: 15 residues. Trimming stripped 4 bases from V and 0 bases from J, with 7 bases between. Germline loops: CDR1 MDHEN, CDR2 SYDVKM. CDR3 sequence reads: CASSSESSYNSPLHF. The CDR3 nucleotides are TGTGCCAGCAGTTCGGAGAGCTCCTATAATTCACCCCTCCACTTT.

The V call is TRBV18, the J call TRBJ1-4; D gene uncertain. Per the germline V gene, CDR1 is KGHSH and CDR2 is LQKENI. The CDR3 covers 13 residues. Trimming removed 3 bases at V and 3 bases at J, with 5 bases between. The CDR3 loop is CASSPGPNEKLFF. The CDR3 bases are TGTGCCAGCTCACCCGGACCTAATGAAAAACTGTTTTTT.

This clone occurred once. This sequence joins TRBV2 and TRBJ1-4; 7 bases match TRBD1. The V gene end was trimmed by 5 bases and the J gene end by 7 bases; junction bases not matched to a gene: 10. This CDR3 is 15 amino acids long. Germline values: CDR1 SNHLY, CDR2 FYNNEI. The CDR3 spells CASSRETGKIEKLFF. CDR3 DNA sequence: TGTGCCAGCAGTCGAGAGACAGGGAAGATTGAAAAACTGTTTTTT. The entire variable domain, with the rest obtained from reference TRBV2 and TRBJ1-4, is as follows: EPEVTQTPSHQVTQMGQEVILRCVPISNHLYFYWYRQILGQKVEFLVSFYNNEISEKSEIFDDQFSVERPDGSNFTLKIRSTKLEDSAMYFCASSRETGKIEKLFFGSGTQLSVL.

This clone was recorded once. This chain uses TRBV28 with TRBJ1-2; weak D call: TRBD1 (5 bases). CDR1 and CDR2 (germline): MDHEN, SYDVKM. The V and J ends lost 4 bases and 2 bases respectively, with 20 bases between them. This CDR3 spans 17 amino acids. CDR3 amino acids: CASSSLVDGASNYGYTF. The CDR3 coding sequence is TGTGCCAGCAGTTCTCTCGTAGATGGGGCGTCCAACTATGGCTACACCTTC.

The chain joins TRBV5-1 to TRBJ2-2; D uncertain. V was pared by 3 bases and J by 3 bases, with 12 bases between. The CDR3 spans 15 residues. In germline, CDR1 is SGHRS, CDR2 YFSETQ. The CDR3 reads CASSSQSGYTGELFF. The CDR3 region has the DNA TGCGCCAGCAGCTCCCAATCTGGGTACACCGGGGAGCTGTTTTTT.

The chain is built from TRBV18 and TRBJ1-2, with D maybe TRBD1 (5 bases). With 2 bases removed from V and 8 bases from J, the gap between germline ends came to 24 bases. This CDR3 region has 17 residues. Per the germline V gene, CDR1 is KGHSH and CDR2 is LQKENI. The CDR3, as DNA: TGTGCCAGCTCACCATCCGGACTCGGGACTGGCATGTGGGGCTACACCTTC. Its translation is CASSPSGLGTGMWGYTF.